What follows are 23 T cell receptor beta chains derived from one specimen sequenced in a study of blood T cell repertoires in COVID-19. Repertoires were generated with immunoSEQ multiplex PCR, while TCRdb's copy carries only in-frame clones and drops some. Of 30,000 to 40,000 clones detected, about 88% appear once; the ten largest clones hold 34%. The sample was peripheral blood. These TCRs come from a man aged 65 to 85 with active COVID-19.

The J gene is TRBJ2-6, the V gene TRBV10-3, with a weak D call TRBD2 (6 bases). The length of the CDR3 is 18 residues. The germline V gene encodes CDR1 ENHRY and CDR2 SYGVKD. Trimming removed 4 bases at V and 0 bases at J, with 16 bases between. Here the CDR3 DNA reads TGTGCCATCAGTGGTGGGACTTTTTTCAACTCTGGGGCCAACGTCCTGACTTTC. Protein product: CAISGGTFFNSGANVLTF.

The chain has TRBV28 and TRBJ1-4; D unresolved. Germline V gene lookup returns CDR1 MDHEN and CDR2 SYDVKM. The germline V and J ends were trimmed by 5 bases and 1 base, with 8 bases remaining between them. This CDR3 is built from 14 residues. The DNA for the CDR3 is TGTGCCAGCAGTGGAGTAGGAACTAATGAAAAACTGTTTTTT. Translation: CASSGVGTNEKLFF.

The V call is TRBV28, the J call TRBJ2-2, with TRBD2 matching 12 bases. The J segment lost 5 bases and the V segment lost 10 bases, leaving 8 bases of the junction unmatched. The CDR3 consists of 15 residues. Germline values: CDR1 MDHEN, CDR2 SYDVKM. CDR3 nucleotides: TGTGCCACTCACTCTAGCGGGAGGGGGACCGGGGAGCTGTTTTTT. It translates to CATHSSGRGTGELFF.

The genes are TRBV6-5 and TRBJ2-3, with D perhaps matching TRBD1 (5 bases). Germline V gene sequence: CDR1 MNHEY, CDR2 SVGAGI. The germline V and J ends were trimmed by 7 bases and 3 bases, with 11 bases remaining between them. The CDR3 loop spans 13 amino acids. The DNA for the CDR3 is TGTGCCAGCACTAGGGGAAGTACAGATACGCAGTATTTT. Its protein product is CASTRGSTDTQYF.

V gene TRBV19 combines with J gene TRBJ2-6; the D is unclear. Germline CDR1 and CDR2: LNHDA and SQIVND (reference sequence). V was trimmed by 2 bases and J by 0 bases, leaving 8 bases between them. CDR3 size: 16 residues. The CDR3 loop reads CASSILDNSGANVLTF. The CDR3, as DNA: TGTGCCAGTAGTATACTCGACAACTCTGGGGCCAACGTCCTGACTTTC.

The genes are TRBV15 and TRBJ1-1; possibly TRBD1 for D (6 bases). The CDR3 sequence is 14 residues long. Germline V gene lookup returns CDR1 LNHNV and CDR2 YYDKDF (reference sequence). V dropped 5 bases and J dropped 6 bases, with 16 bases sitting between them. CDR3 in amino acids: CATSGSRGAPEAFF. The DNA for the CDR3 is TGTGCCACCAGCGGATCCAGGGGTGCCCCTGAAGCTTTCTTT.

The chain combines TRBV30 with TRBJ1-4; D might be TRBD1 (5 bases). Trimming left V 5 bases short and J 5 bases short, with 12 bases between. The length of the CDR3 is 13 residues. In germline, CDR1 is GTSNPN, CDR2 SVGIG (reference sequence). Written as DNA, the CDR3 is TGTGCCTGGGGGCCAGGGTTAAATGAAAAACTGTTTTTT. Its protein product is CAWGPGLNEKLFF.

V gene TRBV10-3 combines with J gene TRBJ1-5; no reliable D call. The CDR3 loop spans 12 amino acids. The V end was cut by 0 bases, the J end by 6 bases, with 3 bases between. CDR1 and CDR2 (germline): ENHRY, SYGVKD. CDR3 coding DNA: TGTGCCATCAGTGAGTCGGCTCAGCCCCAGCATTTT. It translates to CAISESAQPQHF.

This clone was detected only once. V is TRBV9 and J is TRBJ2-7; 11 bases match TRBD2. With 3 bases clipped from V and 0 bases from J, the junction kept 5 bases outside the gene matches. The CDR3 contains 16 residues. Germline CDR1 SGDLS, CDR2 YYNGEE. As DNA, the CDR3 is TGTGCCAGCAGCGAACAGGGACTAGCGGCCTCCTACGAGCAGTACTTC. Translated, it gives CASSEQGLAASYEQYF.

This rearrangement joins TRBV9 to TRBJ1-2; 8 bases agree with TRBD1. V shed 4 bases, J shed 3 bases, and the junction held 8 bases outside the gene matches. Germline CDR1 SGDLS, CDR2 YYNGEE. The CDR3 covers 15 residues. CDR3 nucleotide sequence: TGTGCCAGCAGCTTCGGCCAGACAGGGGACTATGGCTACACCTTC. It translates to CASSFGQTGDYGYTF. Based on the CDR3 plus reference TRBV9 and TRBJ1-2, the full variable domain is DSGVTQTPKHLITATGQRVTLRCSPRSGDLSVYWYQQSLDQGLQFLIQYYNGEERAKGNILERFSAQQFPDLHSELNLSSLELGDSALYFCASSFGQTGDYGYTFGSGTRLTVV.

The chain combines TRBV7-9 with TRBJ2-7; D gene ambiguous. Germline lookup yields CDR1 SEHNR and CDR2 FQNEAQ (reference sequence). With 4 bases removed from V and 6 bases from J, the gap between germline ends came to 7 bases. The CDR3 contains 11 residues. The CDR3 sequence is CASSYISEQYF. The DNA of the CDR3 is TGTGCCAGCAGCTATATCTCCGAGCAGTACTTC.

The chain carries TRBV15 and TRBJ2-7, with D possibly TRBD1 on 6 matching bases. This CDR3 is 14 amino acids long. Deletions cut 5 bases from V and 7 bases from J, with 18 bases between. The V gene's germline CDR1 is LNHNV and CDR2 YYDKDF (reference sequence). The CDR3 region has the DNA TGTGCCACCAGCCTACGGGACATAATGGGGGAGCAGTACTTC. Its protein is CATSLRDIMGEQYF.

The CDR3 DNA reads as TGTGCCAGCAGCCAAGATTATAGAGGGAGCAATCAGCCCCAGCATTTT. This encodes CASSQDYRGSNQPQHF. This rearrangement joins TRBV3-1 (or the pseudogene TRBV3-2) to TRBJ1-5; no definite D call. V was clipped by 0 bases and J by 1 base, with 10 bases between them. CDR1 LGHDT and CDR2 YNNKEL come from the germline V gene (reference sequence). The CDR3 sequence is 16 residues long.

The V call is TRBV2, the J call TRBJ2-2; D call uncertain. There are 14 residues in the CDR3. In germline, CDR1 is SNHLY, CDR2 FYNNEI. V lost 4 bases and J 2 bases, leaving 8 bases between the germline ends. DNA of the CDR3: TGTGCCAGCAGTGGCAGGTCCAACACCGGGGAGCTGTTTTTT. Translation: CASSGRSNTGELFF.

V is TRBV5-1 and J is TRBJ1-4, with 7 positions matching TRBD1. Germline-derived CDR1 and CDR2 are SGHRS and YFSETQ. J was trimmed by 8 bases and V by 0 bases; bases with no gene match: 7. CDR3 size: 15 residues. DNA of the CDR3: TGCGCCAGCAGCTTGGCCAGGGGGGCAAGAGAAAAACTGTTTTTT. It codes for CASSLARGAREKLFF.

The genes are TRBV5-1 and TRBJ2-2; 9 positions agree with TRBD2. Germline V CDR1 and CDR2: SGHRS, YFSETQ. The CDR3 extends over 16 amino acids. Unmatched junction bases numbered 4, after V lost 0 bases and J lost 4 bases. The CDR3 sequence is CASSLGLAGFTGELFF. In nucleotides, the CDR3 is TGCGCCAGCAGCTTGGGGCTAGCGGGATTCACCGGGGAGCTGTTTTTT.

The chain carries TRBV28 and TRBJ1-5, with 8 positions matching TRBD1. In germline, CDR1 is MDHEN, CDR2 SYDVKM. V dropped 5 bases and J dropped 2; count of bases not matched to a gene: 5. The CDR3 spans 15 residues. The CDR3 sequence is CASSAQGAGNQPQHF. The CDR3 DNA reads TGTGCCAGCAGTGCTCAGGGGGCTGGCAATCAGCCCCAGCATTTT.

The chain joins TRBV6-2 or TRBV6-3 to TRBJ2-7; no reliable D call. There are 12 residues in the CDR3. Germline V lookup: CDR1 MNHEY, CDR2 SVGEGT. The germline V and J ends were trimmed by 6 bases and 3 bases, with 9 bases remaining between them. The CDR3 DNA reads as TGTGCCAGCAGCCGGGCAGGCTACGAGCAGTACTTC. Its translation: CASSRAGYEQYF.

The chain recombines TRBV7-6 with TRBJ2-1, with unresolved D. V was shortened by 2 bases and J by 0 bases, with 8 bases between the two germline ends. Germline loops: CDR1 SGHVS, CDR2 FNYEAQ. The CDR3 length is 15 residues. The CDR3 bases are TGTGCCAGCAGCTTAACGCGCACCTCCTACAATGAGCAGTTCTTC. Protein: CASSLTRTSYNEQFF.

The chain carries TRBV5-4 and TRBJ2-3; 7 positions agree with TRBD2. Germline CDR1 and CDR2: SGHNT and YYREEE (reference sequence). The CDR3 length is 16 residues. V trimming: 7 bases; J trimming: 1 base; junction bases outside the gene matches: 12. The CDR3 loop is CASLEREPRGTDTQYF. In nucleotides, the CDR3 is TGTGCCAGCCTGGAGCGGGAACCCCGGGGCACAGATACGCAGTATTTT.

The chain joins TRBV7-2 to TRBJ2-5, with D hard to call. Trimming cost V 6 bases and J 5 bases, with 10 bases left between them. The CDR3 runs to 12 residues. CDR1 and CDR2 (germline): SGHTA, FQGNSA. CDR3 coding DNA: TGTGCCAGCAGGCAGAACGGGGAGACCCAGTACTTC. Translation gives CASRQNGETQYF.

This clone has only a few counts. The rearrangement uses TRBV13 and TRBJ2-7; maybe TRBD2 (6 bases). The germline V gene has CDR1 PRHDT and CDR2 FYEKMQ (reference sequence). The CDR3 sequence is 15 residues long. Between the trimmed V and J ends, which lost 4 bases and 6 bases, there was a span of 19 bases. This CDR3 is CASSSSGLPNGEQYF. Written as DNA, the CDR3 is TGTGCCAGCAGCTCGTCGGGACTCCCCAACGGCGAGCAGTACTTC.

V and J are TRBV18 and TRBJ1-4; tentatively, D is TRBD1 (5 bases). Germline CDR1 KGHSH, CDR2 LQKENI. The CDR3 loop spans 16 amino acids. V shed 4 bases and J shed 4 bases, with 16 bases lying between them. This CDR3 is CASSQDRQTLNEKLFF. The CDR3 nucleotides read TGTGCCAGCTCACAAGATCGACAGACCCTTAATGAAAAACTGTTTTTT.